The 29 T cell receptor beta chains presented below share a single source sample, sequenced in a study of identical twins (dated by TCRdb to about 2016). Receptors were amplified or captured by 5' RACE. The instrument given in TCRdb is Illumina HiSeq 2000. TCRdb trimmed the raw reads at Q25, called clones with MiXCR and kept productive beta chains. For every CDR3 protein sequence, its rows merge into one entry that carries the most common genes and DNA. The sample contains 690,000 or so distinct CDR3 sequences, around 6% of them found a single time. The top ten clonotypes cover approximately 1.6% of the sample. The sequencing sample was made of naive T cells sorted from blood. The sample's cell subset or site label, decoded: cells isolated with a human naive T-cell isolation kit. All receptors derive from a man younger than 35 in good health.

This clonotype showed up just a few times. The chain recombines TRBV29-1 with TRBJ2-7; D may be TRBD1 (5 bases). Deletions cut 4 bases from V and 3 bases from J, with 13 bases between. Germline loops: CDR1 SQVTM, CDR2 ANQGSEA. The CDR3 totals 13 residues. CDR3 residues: CSVVKTANYEQYF. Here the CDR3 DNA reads TGCAGCGTTGTAAAGACAGCGAACTACGAGCAGTACTTC.

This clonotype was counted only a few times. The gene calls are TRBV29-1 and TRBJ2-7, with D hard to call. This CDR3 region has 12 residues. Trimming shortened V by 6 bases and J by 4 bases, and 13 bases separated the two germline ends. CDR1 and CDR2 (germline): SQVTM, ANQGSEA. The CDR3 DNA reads TGCAGCGTATTTACAAACAATTACGAGCAGTACTTC. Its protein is CSVFTNNYEQYF.

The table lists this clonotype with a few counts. CDR3 sequence: CASSQGRLAGGYNEQFF. DNA of the CDR3: TGCGCCAGCAGCCAAGGCCGACTAGCGGGAGGGTACAATGAGCAGTTCTTC. The chain employs TRBV4-1 and TRBJ2-1, with 14 bases identical to TRBD2. The ends lost 1 base at V and 4 bases at J; junction bases unmatched: 3. CDR1 is MGHRA, CDR2 YSYEKL, per germline. This CDR3 region has 17 residues.

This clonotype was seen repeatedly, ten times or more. As DNA, the CDR3 is TGCGCCAGCAGCCAAGTTGGGGCGAGCACTGAAGCTTTCTTT. This gives the protein CASSQVGASTEAFF. The chain uses TRBV4-3 and TRBJ1-1; perhaps TRBD1 as D (5 bases). Germline assignment: CDR1 LGHNA and CDR2 YSLEER. The CDR3 is made up of 14 amino acids. V was trimmed by 1 base and J by 4 bases, leaving 10 bases between them.

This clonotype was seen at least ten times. Here the CDR3 DNA reads TGCGCCAGCAGCCAAGAATCATTGAACACTGAAGCTTTCTTT. It translates to CASSQESLNTEAFF. V is TRBV4-3 and J is TRBJ1-1; D is undetermined. From germline, CDR1 is LGHNA and CDR2 YSLEER. There are 14 residues in the CDR3. With 0 bases removed from V and 0 bases from J, the gap between germline ends came to 5 bases.

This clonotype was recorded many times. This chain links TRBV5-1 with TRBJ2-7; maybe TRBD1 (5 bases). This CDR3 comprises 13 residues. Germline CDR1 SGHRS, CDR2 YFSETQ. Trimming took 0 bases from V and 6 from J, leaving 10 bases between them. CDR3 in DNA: TGCGCCAGCAGCTTGGCAAAGGGGCCCGAGCAGTACTTC. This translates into CASSLAKGPEQYF.

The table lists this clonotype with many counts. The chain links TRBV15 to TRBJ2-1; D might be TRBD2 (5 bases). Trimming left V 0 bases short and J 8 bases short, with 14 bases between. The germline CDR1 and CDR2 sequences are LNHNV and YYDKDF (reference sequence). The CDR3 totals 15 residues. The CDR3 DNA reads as TGTGCCACCAGCAGAGAACCGGCCCAAGCGGATGAGCAGTTCTTC. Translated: CATSREPAQADEQFF.

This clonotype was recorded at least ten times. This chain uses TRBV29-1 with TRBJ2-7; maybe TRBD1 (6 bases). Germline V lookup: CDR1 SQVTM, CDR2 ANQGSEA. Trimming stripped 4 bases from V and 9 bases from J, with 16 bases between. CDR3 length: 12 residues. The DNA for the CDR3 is TGCAGCGTTGCTGGGCAGGGGCAAGGGCAGTACTTC. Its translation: CSVAGQGQGQYF.

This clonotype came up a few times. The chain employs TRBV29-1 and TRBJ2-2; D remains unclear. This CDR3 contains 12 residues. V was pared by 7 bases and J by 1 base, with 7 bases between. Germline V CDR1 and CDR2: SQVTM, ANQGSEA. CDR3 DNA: TGCAGCGCTGCCGGGAACACCGGGGAGCTGTTTTTT. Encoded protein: CSAAGNTGELFF.

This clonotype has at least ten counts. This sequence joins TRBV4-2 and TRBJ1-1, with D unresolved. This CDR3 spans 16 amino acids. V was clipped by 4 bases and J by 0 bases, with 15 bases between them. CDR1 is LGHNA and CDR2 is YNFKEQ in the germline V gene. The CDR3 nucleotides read TGTGCCAGCAGCCCCCGTGAGAGTCCTCTGAACACTGAAGCTTTCTTT. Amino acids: CASSPRESPLNTEAFF.

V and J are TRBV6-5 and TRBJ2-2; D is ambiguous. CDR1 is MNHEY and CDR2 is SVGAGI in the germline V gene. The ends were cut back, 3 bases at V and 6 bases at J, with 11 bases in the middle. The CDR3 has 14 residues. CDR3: CASSYQAPPGELFF. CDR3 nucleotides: TGTGCCAGCAGTTATCAGGCTCCCCCCGGGGAGCTGTTTTTT.

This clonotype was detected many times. CDR3 loop: CSATDTNEKLFF. The DNA for the CDR3 is TGCAGTGCCACAGATACTAATGAAAAACTGTTTTTT. The chain has TRBV20-1 and TRBJ1-4; D is unclear. V was clipped by 6 bases and J by 2 bases, with 7 bases between them. Germline assignment: CDR1 DFQATT and CDR2 SNEGSKA (reference sequence). The CDR3 is made up of 12 amino acids.

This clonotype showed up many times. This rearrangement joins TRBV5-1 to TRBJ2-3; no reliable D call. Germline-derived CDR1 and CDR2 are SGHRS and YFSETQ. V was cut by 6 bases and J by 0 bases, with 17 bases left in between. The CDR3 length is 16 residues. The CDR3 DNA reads TGCGCCAGCAATATGGAGCCAGGACCTAGCACAGATACGCAGTATTTT. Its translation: CASNMEPGPSTDTQYF. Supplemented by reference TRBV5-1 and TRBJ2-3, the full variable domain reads KAGVTQTPRYLIKTRGQQVTLSCSPISGHRSVSWYQQTPGQGLQFLFEYFSETQRNKGNFPGRFSGRQFSNSRSEMNVSTLELGDSALYLCASNMEPGPSTDTQYFGPGTRLTVL.

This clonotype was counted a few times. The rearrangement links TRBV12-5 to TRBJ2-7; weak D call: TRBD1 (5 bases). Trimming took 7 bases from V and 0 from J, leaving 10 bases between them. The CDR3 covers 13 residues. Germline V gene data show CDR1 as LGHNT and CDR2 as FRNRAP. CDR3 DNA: TGTGCTAGTGCTTCAGGGAACTCCTACGAGCAGTACGTC. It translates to CASASGNSYEQYV.

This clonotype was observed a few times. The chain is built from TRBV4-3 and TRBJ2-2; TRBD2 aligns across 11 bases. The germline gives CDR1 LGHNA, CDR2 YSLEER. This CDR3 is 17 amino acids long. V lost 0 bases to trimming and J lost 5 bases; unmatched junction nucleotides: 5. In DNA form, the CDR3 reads TGCGCCAGCAGCCAAGAGGTAGCGGGAGGGCATACCGGGGAGCTGTTTTTT. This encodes CASSQEVAGGHTGELFF.

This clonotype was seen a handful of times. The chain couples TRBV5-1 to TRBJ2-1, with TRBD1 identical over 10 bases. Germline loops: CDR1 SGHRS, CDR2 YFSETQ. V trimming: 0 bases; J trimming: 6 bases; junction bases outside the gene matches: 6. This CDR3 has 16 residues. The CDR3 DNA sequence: TGCGCCAGCAGCTTGGCCGGGACAGGGGTCTCCAATGAGCAGTTCTTC. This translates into CASSLAGTGVSNEQFF.

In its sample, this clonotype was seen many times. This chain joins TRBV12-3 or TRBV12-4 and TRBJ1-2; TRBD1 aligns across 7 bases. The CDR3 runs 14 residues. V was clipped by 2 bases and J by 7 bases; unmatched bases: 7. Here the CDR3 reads CASSLQGGGGGYTF. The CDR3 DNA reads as TGTGCCAGCAGTTTACAGGGAGGGGGCGGTGGCTACACCTTC.

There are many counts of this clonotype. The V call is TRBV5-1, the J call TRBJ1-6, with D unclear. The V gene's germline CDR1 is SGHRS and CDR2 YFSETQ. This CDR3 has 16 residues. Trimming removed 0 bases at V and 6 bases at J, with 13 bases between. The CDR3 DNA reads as TGCGCCAGCAGCTTGGTTGGACCGGGAGTTAATTCACCCCTCCACTTT. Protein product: CASSLVGPGVNSPLHF.

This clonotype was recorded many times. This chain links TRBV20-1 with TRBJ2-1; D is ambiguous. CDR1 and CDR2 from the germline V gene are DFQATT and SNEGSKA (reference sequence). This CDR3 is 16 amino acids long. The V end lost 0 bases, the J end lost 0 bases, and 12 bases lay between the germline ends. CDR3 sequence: CSARDLEWSSYNEQFF. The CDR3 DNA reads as TGCAGTGCTAGAGATCTTGAGTGGAGCTCCTACAATGAGCAGTTCTTC.

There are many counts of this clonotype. Here the CDR3 reads CASSTGLADTGELFF. The CDR3 DNA follows: TGCGCCAGCAGCACGGGACTAGCGGACACCGGGGAGCTGTTTTTT. The chain employs TRBV5-1 and TRBJ2-2, with 11 bases matching TRBD2. Germline assignment: CDR1 SGHRS and CDR2 YFSETQ. Germline trimming cut 4 bases from V and 3 bases from J; bases unmatched to any gene: 2. The CDR3 contains 15 residues.

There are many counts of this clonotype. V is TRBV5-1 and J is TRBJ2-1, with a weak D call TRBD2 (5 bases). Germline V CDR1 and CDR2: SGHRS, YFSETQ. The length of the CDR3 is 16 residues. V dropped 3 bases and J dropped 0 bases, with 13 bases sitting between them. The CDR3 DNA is TGCGCCAGCAGCTACCCCAGCGGAGGCTCCTACAATGAGCAGTTCTTC. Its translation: CASSYPSGGSYNEQFF.

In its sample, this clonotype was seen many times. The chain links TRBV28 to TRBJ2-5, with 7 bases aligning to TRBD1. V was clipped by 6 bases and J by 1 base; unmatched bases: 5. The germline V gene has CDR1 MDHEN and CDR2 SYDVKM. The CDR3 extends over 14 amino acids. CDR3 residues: CASSRDRVQETQYF. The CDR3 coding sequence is TGTGCCAGCAGCCGAGACAGGGTCCAAGAGACCCAGTACTTC.

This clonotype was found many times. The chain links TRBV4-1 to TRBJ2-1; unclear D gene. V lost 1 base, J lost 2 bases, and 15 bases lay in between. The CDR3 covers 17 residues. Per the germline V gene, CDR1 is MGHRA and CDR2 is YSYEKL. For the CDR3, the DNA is TGCGCCAGCAGCCAAGTCTTTACGGACCAGACCTACAATGAGCAGTTCTTC. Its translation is CASSQVFTDQTYNEQFF.

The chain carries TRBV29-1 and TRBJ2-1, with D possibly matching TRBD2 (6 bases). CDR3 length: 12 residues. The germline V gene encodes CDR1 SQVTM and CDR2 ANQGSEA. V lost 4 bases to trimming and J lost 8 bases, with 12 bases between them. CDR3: CSVGGSSDEQFF. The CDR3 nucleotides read TGCAGCGTTGGGGGGTCTAGCGATGAGCAGTTCTTC.

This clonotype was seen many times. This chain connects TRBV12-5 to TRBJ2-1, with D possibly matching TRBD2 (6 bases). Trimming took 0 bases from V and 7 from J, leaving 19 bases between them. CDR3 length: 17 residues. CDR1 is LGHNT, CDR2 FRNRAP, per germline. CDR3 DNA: TGTGCTAGTGGTTTGGTACGGGCTAAGGGACTGACAAATGAGCAGTTCTTC. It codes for CASGLVRAKGLTNEQFF.

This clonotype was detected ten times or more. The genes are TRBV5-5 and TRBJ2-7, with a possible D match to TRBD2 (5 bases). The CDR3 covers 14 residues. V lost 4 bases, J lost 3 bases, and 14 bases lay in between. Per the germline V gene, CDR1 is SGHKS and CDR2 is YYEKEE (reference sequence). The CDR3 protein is CASSHRDLDYEQYV. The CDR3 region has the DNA TGTGCCAGCAGCCACCGGGATCTCGACTACGAGCAGTACGTC.

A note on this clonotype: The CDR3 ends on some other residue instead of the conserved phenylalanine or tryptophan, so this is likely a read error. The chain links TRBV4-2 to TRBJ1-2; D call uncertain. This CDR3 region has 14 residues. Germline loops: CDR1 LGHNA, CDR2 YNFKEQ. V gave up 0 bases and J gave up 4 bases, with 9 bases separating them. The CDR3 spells CASSQDLTGYGYTI. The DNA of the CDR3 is TGTGCCAGCAGCCAAGATTTGACGGGCTATGGCTACACCATC.

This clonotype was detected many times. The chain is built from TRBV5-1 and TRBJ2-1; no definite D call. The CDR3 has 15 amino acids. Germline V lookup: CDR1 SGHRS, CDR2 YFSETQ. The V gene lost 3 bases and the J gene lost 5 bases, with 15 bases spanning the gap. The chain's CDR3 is CASSWERRSNNEQFF. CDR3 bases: TGCGCCAGCAGCTGGGAACGGCGGAGTAACAATGAGCAGTTCTTC.

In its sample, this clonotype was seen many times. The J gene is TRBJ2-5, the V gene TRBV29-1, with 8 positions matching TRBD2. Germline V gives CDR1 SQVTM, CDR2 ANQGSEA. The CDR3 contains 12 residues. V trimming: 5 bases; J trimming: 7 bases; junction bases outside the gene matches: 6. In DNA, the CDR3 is TGCAGCGTTATTAGCGGGACCGGGACCCAGTACTTC. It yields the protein CSVISGTGTQYF. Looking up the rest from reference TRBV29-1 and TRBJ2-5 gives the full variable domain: SAVISQKPSRDICQRGTSLTIQCQVDSQVTMMFWYRQQPGQSLTLIATANQGSEATYESGFVIDKFPISRPNLTFSTLTVSNMSPEDSSIYLCSVISGTGTQYFGPGTRLLVL.